One and the same sample provided the 27 T cell receptor beta chains below, sequenced in a study of beta chain features in type 1 diabetes. Study-wide results and caveats: Within each of all four CD4+ subsets, Type 1 diabetes patients had TCRB CDR3s that were moderately but significantly shorter.

The antigens for these receptors are not known. The investigators reverse transcribed all of the isolated RNA, so they sequenced expressed TCRB transcripts. The data were produced by immunoSEQ multiplex PCR, yet TCRdb's version contains in-frame clones alone and is incomplete. The table has hundreds of thousands of clones, 13% seen once. The sample consisted of naive CD4+ T cells from blood. The receptor source for this set is a man aged 18-30 years with type 1 diabetes.

The genes are TRBV10-3 and TRBJ2-5; TRBD1 is a possible D gene (5 bases). CDR3 length equals 14 residues. Looked up from germline, CDR1 is ENHRY and CDR2 is SYGVKD. The V gene lost 0 bases and the J gene lost 5 bases, with 10 bases spanning the gap. The CDR3 is CAISESPRAETQYF. CDR3 sequence (DNA): TGTGCCATCAGTGAGTCTCCCAGGGCCGAGACCCAGTACTTC.

This clone was seen just once. The chain joins TRBV15 to TRBJ2-1; possibly TRBD2 for D (6 bases). Trimming left V 1 base short and J 6 bases short, with 10 bases between. This CDR3 has 14 residues. Germline V gives CDR1 LNHNV, CDR2 YYDKDF (reference sequence). CDR3 in DNA: TGTGCCACCAGCAGAGTTGCGGGACTCAATGAGCAGTTCTTC. It translates to CATSRVAGLNEQFF.

This clone has a handful of counts. The chain uses TRBV2 and TRBJ1-6, with no clear D. Germline V gene data show CDR1 as SNHLY and CDR2 as FYNNEI. The V end lost 3 bases, the J end lost 7 bases, and 7 bases lay between the germline ends. CDR3 length: 13 amino acids. CDR3 coding DNA: TGTGCCAGCAGTGAGGGTGTGAATTCACCCCTCCACTTT. Its protein product is CASSEGVNSPLHF. Based on the CDR3 plus reference TRBV2 and TRBJ1-6, the full variable domain is EPEVTQTPSHQVTQMGQEVILRCVPISNHLYFYWYRQILGQKVEFLVSFYNNEISEKSEIFDDQFSVERPDGSNFTLKIRSTKLEDSAMYFCASSEGVNSPLHFGNGTRLTVT.

In regard to this clone: This CDR3 is also generated by other DNA sequences in the sample. The chain combines TRBV27 with TRBJ1-1, with D unresolved. V lost 3 bases, J lost 2 bases, and 7 bases lay in between. The germline V gene encodes CDR1 MNHEY and CDR2 SMNVEV (reference sequence). The CDR3 totals 13 residues. The CDR3 DNA reads as TGTGCCAGCAGTTTTGGGTTAAACACTGAAGCTTTCTTT. Its protein product is CASSFGLNTEAFF.

This clone was detected only a few times. The V gene is TRBV7-8, the J gene TRBJ1-1; TRBD1 might be the D (5 bases). V lost 1 base and J 1 base, leaving 7 bases between the germline ends. The CDR3 has 14 amino acids. Germline assignment: CDR1 SGHVS and CDR2 FQNEAQ. CDR3 coding DNA: TGTGCCAGCAGCTTAGTGACAGAGAACACTGAAGCTTTCTTT. Residues: CASSLVTENTEAFF.

This clone has just a few counts. The DNA for the CDR3 is TGTGCCAGCAGTTGGGAACAGGGGTTGGGTTCACCCCTCCACTTT. Residues: CASSWEQGLGSPLHF. The chain couples TRBV27 to TRBJ1-6, with 7 positions matching TRBD1. The CDR3 totals 15 residues. V was pared by 4 bases and J by 9 bases, with 9 bases of the junction left unmatched. Germline V lookup: CDR1 MNHEY, CDR2 SMNVEV (reference sequence).

The chain joins TRBV2 to TRBJ1-5, with TRBD1 matching 9 bases. The CDR3 extends over 15 amino acids. The trim removed 6 bases at V and 9 bases at J, leaving 12 bases unmatched. Per germline, CDR1 SNHLY and CDR2 FYNNEI. CDR3 DNA: TGTGCCAGCAGCGCGCCGGGACAGGGCGTCAGGCCCCAGCATTTT. This sequence encodes CASSAPGQGVRPQHF.

V gene TRBV28 combines with J gene TRBJ2-7; a possible D gene is TRBD1 (5 bases). The CDR3 spans 15 residues. CDR1 and CDR2 (germline): MDHEN, SYDVKM. Between the trimmed V and J ends, which lost 4 bases and 3 bases, there was a span of 16 bases. CDR3 DNA sequence: TGTGCCAGCAGTTCGACAGCTCTAGAAGACTACGAGCAGTACTTC. This codes for CASSSTALEDYEQYF.

The genes are TRBV29-1 and TRBJ2-7; 12 bases are shared with TRBD2. Germline lookup yields CDR1 SQVTM and CDR2 ANQGSEA. The CDR3 is made up of 15 amino acids. V lost 4 bases to trimming and J lost 2 bases; unmatched junction nucleotides: 6. CDR3 in DNA: TGCAGCGTTGTTACTAGCGGGGGGAGAACCTACGAGCAGTACTTC. It translates to CSVVTSGGRTYEQYF.

There are a few counts of this clone. This chain links TRBV9 with TRBJ2-2, with 7 bases that match TRBD1. V lost 3 bases to trimming and J lost 3 bases; unmatched junction nucleotides: 5. The CDR3 runs to 15 residues. Germline CDR1 SGDLS, CDR2 YYNGEE. CDR3 in DNA: TGTGCCAGCAGCGACCCGGGACAGCACACCGGGGAGCTGTTTTTT. It is translated as CASSDPGQHTGELFF.

As regards this clone: This CDR3 is also generated by other DNA sequences in the sample. The rearrangement links TRBV5-1 to TRBJ2-3; D is unresolved. Germline V CDR1 and CDR2: SGHRS, YFSETQ. CDR3 length: 12 amino acids. V was clipped by 2 bases and J by 2 bases, with 3 bases between them. The CDR3 sequence: CASSFSTDTQYF. In DNA form, the CDR3 reads TGCGCCAGCAGCTTCTCCACAGATACGCAGTATTTT.

A few counts support this clone. The chain employs TRBV10-3 and TRBJ1-2, with D maybe TRBD1 (6 bases). V lost 2 bases to trimming and J lost 10 bases, with 17 bases between them. This CDR3 has 14 amino acids. Looked up from germline, CDR1 is ENHRY and CDR2 is SYGVKD. DNA for the CDR3: TGTGCCATCAGTGAGAGATCAGGGGTTCGGTACTACACCTTC. This translates into CAISERSGVRYYTF.

A few counts support this clone. Different DNA sequences within this sample yield the same CDR3. The DNA of the CDR3 is TGCGCCAGCAGCTTGGGGTTGGACAGGGGCACTGAAGCTTTCTTT. Its protein is CASSLGLDRGTEAFF. The chain joins TRBV5-1 to TRBJ1-1, with 9 bases fitting TRBD1. Trimming at V came to 0 bases and at J to 4 bases, leaving 4 bases not matched to a gene. The CDR3 is 15 residues long. In germline, CDR1 is SGHRS, CDR2 YFSETQ.

This clone was found a few times. V gene TRBV5-6 combines with J gene TRBJ1-2; possible D gene TRBD1, 5 bases. The CDR3 totals 12 residues. Trimming removed 5 bases at V and 4 bases at J, with 9 bases between. In germline, CDR1 is SGHDT, CDR2 YYEEEE. This CDR3 is CASSRDPYGYTF. CDR3 sequence (DNA): TGTGCCAGCAGTAGGGACCCCTATGGCTACACCTTC.

In its sample, this clone was seen a few times. This chain connects TRBV18 to TRBJ2-7; the D gene could be TRBD1 or TRBD2 (5 bases each). Trimming removed 3 bases from V and 0 bases from J, with 12 bases in between. The length of the CDR3 is 15 residues. CDR1 is KGHSH, CDR2 LQKENI, per germline. CDR3 amino acids: CASSPGAGSSYEQYF. The CDR3 region has the DNA TGTGCCAGCTCACCCGGTGCAGGGAGCTCCTACGAGCAGTACTTC. The entire variable domain, with the rest obtained from reference TRBV18 and TRBJ2-7, is as follows: NAGVMQNPRHLVRRRGQEARLRCSPMKGHSHVYWYRQLPEEGLKFMVYLQKENIIDESGMPKERFSAEFPKEGPSILRIQQVVRGDSAAYFCASSPGAGSSYEQYFGPGTRLTVT.

The gene calls are TRBV14 and TRBJ2-5, with no clear D. CDR1 and CDR2 from the germline V gene are SGHDN and FVKESK. The CDR3 consists of 13 residues. Deletions cut 0 bases from V and 5 bases from J, with 7 bases between. CDR3 in amino acids: CASSQDFRETQYF. The CDR3, as DNA: TGTGCCAGCAGCCAAGACTTTAGGGAGACCCAGTACTTC.

This chain connects TRBV18 to TRBJ2-7; TRBD1 aligns across 11 bases. The CDR3 is 15 amino acids. CDR1 and CDR2 (germline): KGHSH, LQKENI. The V segment lost 3 bases and the J segment 3 bases; nucleotides outside the gene matches: 4. The chain's CDR3 is CASSPFGTGGYEQYF. The CDR3 nucleotides are TGTGCCAGCTCACCCTTCGGGACAGGGGGCTACGAGCAGTACTTC.

CDR3 DNA: TGCGCCACCAAAGCAGGGACTGAAGCTTTCTTT. Translating gives CATKAGTEAFF. The V call is TRBV5-1, the J call TRBJ1-1; weak D call: TRBD1 (5 bases). Trimming shortened V by 9 bases and J by 5 bases, and 11 bases separated the two germline ends. The CDR3 spans 11 residues. Germline V lookup: CDR1 SGHRS, CDR2 YFSETQ.

This clone was picked up a small number of times. This chain connects TRBV5-6 to TRBJ2-1; TRBD1 aligns across 10 bases. Trimming took 2 bases from V and 10 from J; bases not matched to a gene: 9. CDR1 is SGHDT, CDR2 YYEEEE, per germline. The CDR3 spans 15 residues. CDR3 nucleotide sequence: TGTGCCAGCAGCTTTGGGGACAGGGGAGCCTCGGAGCAGTTCTTC. Translation gives CASSFGDRGASEQFF. The variable domain in full, with the rest retrieved from reference TRBV5-6 and TRBJ2-1, is DAGVTQSPTHLIKTRGQQVTLRCSPKSGHDTVSWYQQALGQGPQFIFQYYEEEERQRGNFPDRFSGHQFPNYSSELNVNALLLGDSALYLCASSFGDRGASEQFFGPGTRLTVL.

This sequence joins TRBV6-5 and TRBJ1-1; D might be TRBD1 (5 bases). Germline values: CDR1 MNHEY, CDR2 SVGAGI. The CDR3 has 15 residues. The ends were cut back, 6 bases at V and 5 bases at J, with 19 bases in the middle. CDR3 sequence reads: CASSRRGTGRTEAFF. DNA of the CDR3: TGTGCCAGCAGCCGACGGGGGACGGGTCGGACTGAAGCTTTCTTT.

The J gene is TRBJ1-5, the V gene TRBV7-9; D remains unclear. Germline assignment: CDR1 SEHNR and CDR2 FQNEAQ (reference sequence). The CDR3 runs 15 residues. V was trimmed by 5 bases and J by 0 bases, leaving 11 bases between them. The CDR3 reads CASSPGVHSNQPQHF. The CDR3 DNA follows: TGTGCCAGCAGCCCCGGGGTACATAGCAATCAGCCCCAGCATTTT. Variable domain in full (rest from reference TRBV7-9 and TRBJ1-5): DTGVSQNPRHKITKRGQNVTFRCDPISEHNRLYWYRQTLGQGPEFLTYFQNEAQLEKSRLLSDRFSAERPKGSFSTLEIQRTEQGDSAMYLCASSPGVHSNQPQHFGDGTRLSIL.

This chain links TRBV7-3 with TRBJ1-4; D not resolved. The V end was cut by 5 bases, the J end by 5 bases, with 12 bases between. Per the germline V gene, CDR1 is SGHTA and CDR2 is FQGTGA. The CDR3 is 14 residues long. The DNA of the CDR3 is TGTGCCAGCAGCCCCTTCGGACCCAATGAAAAACTGTTTTTT. This encodes CASSPFGPNEKLFF.

CDR3 protein: CASSLYTGEETQYF. The CDR3 DNA is TGTGCCAGCAGTTTGTATACAGGGGAAGAGACCCAGTACTTC. This chain joins TRBV28 and TRBJ2-5, with TRBD1 matching 7 bases. The CDR3 is made up of 14 amino acids. CDR1 is MDHEN, CDR2 SYDVKM, per germline. The J segment lost 3 bases and the V segment lost 3 bases, leaving 4 bases of the junction unmatched.

This clone occurred a few times. The chain couples TRBV29-1 to TRBJ1-1; 8 nucleotides line up with TRBD1. CDR1 is SQVTM, CDR2 ANQGSEA, per germline. The CDR3 runs to 13 residues. The trim removed 7 bases at V and 5 bases at J, leaving 9 bases unmatched. The CDR3 DNA follows: TGCAGCGCTAACTCTCGACAGGGGACTGAAGCTTTCTTT. It is translated as CSANSRQGTEAFF.

The chain combines TRBV6-1 with TRBJ2-2; the D gene is possibly TRBD1 (5 bases). V dropped 6 bases and J dropped 1 base, with 6 bases sitting between them. Germline CDR1 is MNHNS and CDR2 is SASEGT. The CDR3 length is 13 residues. The CDR3 nucleotides are TGTGCCAGCAGACAGGTGAACACCGGGGAGCTGTTTTTT. Translation gives CASRQVNTGELFF.

The chain links TRBV7-3 to TRBJ2-6; D gene unclear. The CDR3 length is 16 residues. With 4 bases removed from V and 0 bases from J, the gap between germline ends came to 10 bases. CDR1 and CDR2 from the germline V gene are SGHTA and FQGTGA. In DNA form, the CDR3 reads TGTGCCAGCAGCTCGGACCAGAGCTCTGGGGCCAACGTCCTGACTTTC. Amino acid sequence: CASSSDQSSGANVLTF.

In this sample, this clone turned up a few times. The gene calls are TRBV9 and TRBJ1-3; 8 bases map to TRBD1. The trim removed 3 bases at V and 4 bases at J, leaving 6 bases unmatched. The CDR3 is made up of 15 amino acids. Germline values: CDR1 SGDLS, CDR2 YYNGEE. The CDR3 bases are TGTGCCAGCAGCGCTGACAGGGGTTGGGGAAACACCATATATTTT. As protein: CASSADRGWGNTIYF.